These 27 T cell receptor beta chains share one sample of origin, sequenced in a study of blood T cell repertoires in COVID-19. Only in-frame clones appear in the TCRdb table, and some are missing; sequencing was by immunoSEQ multiplex PCR. The table records approximately 94,000 clones, 80% of them present only once. Sequencing was performed on peripheral blood. These receptors were taken from a woman aged 70-85 years with acute or convalescent COVID-19.

The chain uses TRBV19 and TRBJ1-2, with 9 bases aligning to TRBD1. Germline loops: CDR1 LNHDA, CDR2 SQIVND (reference sequence). The CDR3 extends over 13 amino acids. V shed 4 bases, J shed 7 bases, and the junction held 4 bases outside the gene matches. CDR3 loop: CASSTTGGRGYTF. The CDR3 nucleotides read TGTGCCAGTAGTACGACAGGGGGACGTGGCTACACCTTC.

This clone was counted a few times. V usage is TRBV6-5 and J usage is TRBJ1-1, with 8 bases matching TRBD1. The CDR3 is 16 residues long. Germline V gene sequence: CDR1 MNHEY, CDR2 SVGAGI. Trimming removed 2 bases from V and 6 bases from J; junction bases left unmatched: 11. The CDR3 sequence is CASSYTDRVPGAEAFF. Written as DNA, the CDR3 is TGTGCCAGCAGTTACACGGACAGGGTACCAGGTGCTGAAGCTTTCTTT.

The chain carries TRBV28 and TRBJ2-3; TRBD1 matches at 10 bases. Losses at the gene ends were 3 bases for V and 3 bases for J; bases not matched to a gene: 6. The length of the CDR3 is 16 residues. Germline values: CDR1 MDHEN, CDR2 SYDVKM. The CDR3 loop is CASSFDRGRTTDTQYF. The CDR3 nucleotides read TGTGCCAGCAGTTTCGACAGGGGGCGTACGACAGATACGCAGTATTTT.

This chain links TRBV5-1 with TRBJ1-1; D remains ambiguous. CDR1 SGHRS and CDR2 YFSETQ come from the germline V gene. Trimming left V 0 bases short and J 5 bases short, with 8 bases between. The CDR3 runs 13 residues. CDR3 sequence: CASSLDRRTEAFF. Written as DNA, the CDR3 is TGCGCCAGCAGCTTGGACAGAAGGACTGAAGCTTTCTTT. The variable domain in full, completed from reference TRBV5-1 and TRBJ1-1, reads KAGVTQTPRYLIKTRGQQVTLSCSPISGHRSVSWYQQTPGQGLQFLFEYFSETQRNKGNFPGRFSGRQFSNSRSEMNVSTLELGDSALYLCASSLDRRTEAFFGQGTRLTVV.

The chain joins TRBV5-1 to TRBJ2-3, with TRBD2 matching over 7 bases. Germline loops: CDR1 SGHRS, CDR2 YFSETQ. The CDR3 runs 18 residues. V was clipped by 3 bases and J by 2 bases; unmatched bases: 15. CDR3 loop: CASSSLGTTTSSTDTQYF. CDR3 coding DNA: TGCGCCAGCAGCTCCCTCGGGACTACCACCTCCTCCACAGATACGCAGTATTTT.

J is TRBJ1-5 and V is TRBV19; D possibly corresponds to TRBD1 (5 bases). This CDR3 has 15 residues. Trimming took 3 bases from V and 0 from J, leaving 9 bases between them. From germline, CDR1 is LNHDA and CDR2 SQIVND (reference sequence). CDR3 nucleotides: TGTGCCAGTAGTATTCAGGGACTTAGCAATCAGCCCCAGCATTTT. Residues: CASSIQGLSNQPQHF.

This rearrangement joins TRBV18 to TRBJ2-2; the D gene is possibly TRBD1 (5 bases). The germline V and J ends were trimmed by 8 bases and 1 base, with 11 bases remaining between them. This CDR3 is built from 14 residues. Germline lookup yields CDR1 KGHSH and CDR2 LQKENI. The CDR3 is CASPTGQNTGELFF. The CDR3 DNA sequence: TGTGCCAGCCCCACAGGTCAGAACACCGGGGAGCTGTTTTTT.

With regard to this clone: Mismatch with germline at one junction end may stem from a read error. The chain is built from TRBV7-9 and TRBJ2-3; 8 bases match TRBD1. CDR3 length: 12 residues. Germline V lookup: CDR1 SEHNR, CDR2 FQNEAQ (reference sequence). The CDR3 DNA is TGTGCCAGCAGCTTGGACAGGGAGGAGAGGAGCTTT. It encodes CASSLDREERSF. The full variable domain, its missing parts supplied by reference TRBV7-9 and TRBJ2-3, is DTGVSQNPRHKITKRGQNVTFRCDPISEHNRLYWYRQTLGQGPEFLTYFQNEAQLEKSRLLSDRFSAERPKGSFSTLEIQRTEQGDSAMYLCASSLDREERSFGPGTRLTVL.

The V gene is TRBV12-3 or TRBV12-4, the J gene TRBJ1-2; D uncertain. The germline V and J ends were trimmed by 6 bases and 12 bases, with 20 bases remaining between them. The CDR3 is 13 amino acids. This CDR3 reads CASRLGGGFGNTF. The DNA for the CDR3 is TGTGCCAGCAGACTAGGTGGAGGGTTCGGCAACACCTTC.

The rearrangement joins TRBV3-1 (or the pseudogene TRBV3-2) to TRBJ2-5, with 9 nucleotides matching TRBD2. The germline V gene has CDR1 LGHDT and CDR2 YNNKEL (reference sequence). With 5 bases clipped from V and 4 bases from J, the junction kept 8 bases outside the gene matches. The CDR3 has 15 residues. The DNA for the CDR3 is TGTGCCAGCAGCGGCGGGGGGGGCAAGGGAGAGACCCAGTACTTC. Its translation is CASSGGGGKGETQYF.

The sample holds a few counts of this clone. The rearrangement joins TRBV5-1 to TRBJ2-3, with 14 bases that match TRBD2. Trimming took 4 bases from V and 5 from J; bases not matched to a gene: 9. The V gene's germline CDR1 is SGHRS and CDR2 YFSETQ. The CDR3 extends over 17 amino acids. CDR3 DNA: TGCGCCAGCAGCGAGGGACTAGCGGGGGCCCGAGGAGATACGCAGTATTTT. Translating gives CASSEGLAGARGDTQYF. The whole variable domain, filled in from reference TRBV5-1 and TRBJ2-3, reads KAGVTQTPRYLIKTRGQQVTLSCSPISGHRSVSWYQQTPGQGLQFLFEYFSETQRNKGNFPGRFSGRQFSNSRSEMNVSTLELGDSALYLCASSEGLAGARGDTQYFGPGTRLTVL.

The V and J genes are TRBV5-1 and TRBJ2-7; 7 bases fit TRBD1. The CDR3 contains 15 residues. Germline CDR1 is SGHRS and CDR2 is YFSETQ. The junction had 6 bases not matched to a gene; V was cut back by 0 bases and J by 3 bases. The CDR3 DNA reads TGCGCCAGCAGCTTGGAAGGGGGCCTGGGCTACGAGCAGTACGTC. Amino acid sequence: CASSLEGGLGYEQYV.

This chain uses TRBV28 with TRBJ1-1; 8 bases map to TRBD1. The CDR3 runs 13 residues. The V segment lost 7 bases and the J segment 7 bases; nucleotides outside the gene matches: 8. Germline CDR1 reads MDHEN; CDR2 reads SYDVKM. The CDR3 region is CASKTGQGVEAFF. The CDR3 DNA reads as TGTGCCAGCAAGACAGGACAGGGTGTTGAAGCTTTCTTT.

The V gene is TRBV29-1, the J gene TRBJ2-7, with D possibly being TRBD2 (6 bases). CDR1 is SQVTM and CDR2 is ANQGSEA in the germline V gene. The CDR3 runs 13 residues. V dropped 6 bases and J dropped 7 bases, with 19 bases sitting between them. The CDR3 nucleotides are TGCAGCGTCGCAAACCTGGGGGGAGGTGAGCAGTACGTC. Translating gives CSVANLGGGEQYV.

This clone was counted a few times. The J gene is TRBJ2-1, the V gene TRBV10-3, with 16 bases that match TRBD2. With V trimmed by 5 bases and J by 2 bases, 9 bases remained unmatched. The CDR3 totals 19 residues. Germline loops: CDR1 ENHRY, CDR2 SYGVKD. The CDR3 spells CAISPPGLAGGPAYNEQFF. CDR3 coding DNA: TGTGCCATCAGTCCCCCGGGACTAGCGGGGGGGCCCGCCTACAATGAGCAGTTCTTC.

J is TRBJ2-2 and V is TRBV2; 8 bases map to TRBD1. Trimming took 7 bases from V and 4 from J; bases not matched to a gene: 8. CDR1 and CDR2 from the germline V gene are SNHLY and FYNNEI. The CDR3 sequence is 15 residues long. The CDR3 DNA is TGTGCCAGCATCCATGGACAGGGTAGCACCGGGGAGCTGTTTTTT. It specifies CASIHGQGSTGELFF.

The chain employs TRBV6-2 or TRBV6-3 and TRBJ1-2; D is perhaps TRBD1 (6 bases). CDR1 and CDR2 (germline): MNHEY, SVGEGT. This CDR3 region has 14 residues. V was trimmed by 0 bases and J by 9 bases, leaving 14 bases between them. This CDR3 reads CASSYSTGSMSYTF. The CDR3 bases are TGTGCCAGCAGTTACTCGACAGGCTCTATGAGCTACACCTTC.

This clone was seen only a few times. The chain is built from TRBV3-1 (or the pseudogene TRBV3-2) and TRBJ1-5, with a weak D call TRBD1 (5 bases). Germline loops: CDR1 LGHDT, CDR2 YNNKEL (reference sequence). Trimming removed 1 base from V and 4 bases from J, with 8 bases in between. CDR3 length equals 14 residues. The CDR3 region is CASSQAGGNQPQHF. CDR3 in DNA: TGTGCCAGCAGCCAAGCGGGGGGGAATCAGCCCCAGCATTTT.

This chain connects TRBV3-1 (or the pseudogene TRBV3-2) to TRBJ2-1; the match to TRBD2 covers 7 bases. V was pared by 3 bases and J by 7 bases, with 6 bases of the junction left unmatched. The CDR3 runs 14 residues. Germline CDR1 reads LGHDT; CDR2 reads YNNKEL (reference sequence). The CDR3 nucleotides read TGTGCCAGCAGCCAGTTGGCTAGCGGTAATGAGCAGTTCTTC. The encoded protein is CASSQLASGNEQFF.

The V call is TRBV10-3, the J call TRBJ1-4; D remains unclear. The length of the CDR3 is 11 residues. V lost 3 bases to trimming and J lost 12 bases, with 8 bases between them. Germline V gives CDR1 ENHRY, CDR2 SYGVKD. This chain's CDR3 is CAISEGSELFF. CDR3 in DNA: TGTGCCATCAGTGAAGGAAGCGAACTGTTTTTT.

This chain's CDR3 is CAWITGFEAFF. CDR3 DNA sequence: TGTGCCTGGATAACAGGGTTTGAAGCTTTCTTT. This chain connects TRBV30 to TRBJ1-1; D is perhaps TRBD1 (6 bases). This CDR3 has 11 amino acids. V was pared by 4 bases and J by 7 bases, with 10 bases between. Germline V gene lookup returns CDR1 GTSNPN and CDR2 SVGIG (reference sequence).

The chain links TRBV5-6 to TRBJ1-2, with TRBD1 identical over 9 bases. Germline CDR1 SGHDT, CDR2 YYEEEE. This CDR3 is built from 15 residues. V was clipped by 4 bases and J by 8 bases; unmatched bases: 12. The CDR3 sequence is CASSPEPGQGGGYTF. The DNA of the CDR3 is TGTGCCAGCAGCCCGGAACCGGGACAGGGCGGAGGCTACACCTTC.

The rearrangement joins TRBV5-1 to TRBJ2-7; 12 bases fit TRBD1. CDR3 length equals 14 residues. V shed 3 bases, J shed 4 bases, and the junction held 2 bases outside the gene matches. Looked up from germline, CDR1 is SGHRS and CDR2 is YFSETQ. This CDR3 reads CASSSGQGAYEQYF. The CDR3 DNA sequence: TGCGCCAGCAGCTCGGGACAGGGGGCGTACGAGCAGTACTTC.

This clone appeared many times. The chain joins TRBV25-1 to TRBJ1-5; tentatively, D is TRBD1 (5 bases). CDR1 and CDR2 (germline): MGHDK, SYGVNS. The V end lost 2 bases, the J end lost 5 bases, and 7 bases lay between the germline ends. The CDR3 totals 13 residues. CDR3 sequence: CASSEVGDQPQHF. The CDR3 nucleotides read TGTGCCAGCAGTGAAGTAGGGGATCAGCCCCAGCATTTT.

The chain is built from TRBV6-5 and TRBJ2-1; 7 bases match TRBD2. This CDR3 has 15 amino acids. The J segment lost 7 bases and the V segment lost 8 bases, leaving 14 bases of the junction unmatched. Germline V gene lookup returns CDR1 MNHEY and CDR2 SVGAGI. The CDR3 DNA sequence: TGTGCCAGCTCTGCCCCGTCGGGGGGAAAGAATGAGCAGTTCTTC. As protein: CASSAPSGGKNEQFF.

V and J are TRBV5-1 and TRBJ2-1; TRBD1 might be the D (5 bases). The CDR3 is 15 residues long. CDR1 and CDR2 from the germline V gene are SGHRS and YFSETQ. V gave up 6 bases and J gave up 5 bases, with 18 bases separating them. CDR3 sequence (DNA): TGCGCCAGCAAAGGTGGGTCAGGGCCTAACAATGAGCAGTTCTTC. It is translated as CASKGGSGPNNEQFF. Full variable domain (missing parts from reference TRBV5-1 and TRBJ2-1): KAGVTQTPRYLIKTRGQQVTLSCSPISGHRSVSWYQQTPGQGLQFLFEYFSETQRNKGNFPGRFSGRQFSNSRSEMNVSTLELGDSALYLCASKGGSGPNNEQFFGPGTRLTVL.

The J gene is TRBJ2-5, the V gene TRBV2; 10 nucleotides align to TRBD2. Germline values: CDR1 SNHLY, CDR2 FYNNEI. There are 16 residues in the CDR3. V dropped 4 bases and J dropped 3; count of bases not matched to a gene: 8. CDR3 amino acids: CASSVPLAGSEETQYF. CDR3 in DNA: TGTGCCAGCAGTGTTCCACTAGCGGGGTCTGAAGAGACCCAGTACTTC.